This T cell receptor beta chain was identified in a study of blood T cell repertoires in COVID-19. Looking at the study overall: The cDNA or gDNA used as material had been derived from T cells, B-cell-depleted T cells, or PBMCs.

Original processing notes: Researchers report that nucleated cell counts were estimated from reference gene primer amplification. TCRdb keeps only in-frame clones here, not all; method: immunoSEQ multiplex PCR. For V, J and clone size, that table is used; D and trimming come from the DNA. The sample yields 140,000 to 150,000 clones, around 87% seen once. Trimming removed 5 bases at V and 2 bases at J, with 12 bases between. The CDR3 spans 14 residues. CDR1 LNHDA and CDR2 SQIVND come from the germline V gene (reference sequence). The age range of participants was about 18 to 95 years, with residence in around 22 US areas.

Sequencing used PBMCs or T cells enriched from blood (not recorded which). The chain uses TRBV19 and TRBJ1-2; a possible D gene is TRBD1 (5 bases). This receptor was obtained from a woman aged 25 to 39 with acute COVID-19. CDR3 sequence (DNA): TGTGCCAGTAGTCTCGGGGGAACCAACTATGGCTACACCTTC. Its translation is CASSLGGTNYGYTF.